Listed below are T cell receptor beta chains from one sample, sequenced in a study of blood T cell repertoires in COVID-19. TCRdb keeps only in-frame clones here, not all; method: immunoSEQ multiplex PCR. The table includes 30,000 or so clones, approximately 67% detected once. Specimen: peripheral blood. The receptor source for this set is a human donor in a cohort sampled during active COVID-19. Each CDR3 is given with its conserved first and last residue. The D gene is left open where the match is weak. The listing skips clone size in some rows; elsewhere it reads once, few, many or a size class.

v_gene	j_gene	abundance	d_gene	len	CDR3aa	CDR3nt
TRBV7-2	TRBJ2-7	.	.	15	CASSLRQGLSYEQYF	TGTGCCAGCAGCTTACGACAGGGACTCTCCTACGAGCAGTACTTC
TRBV6-4	TRBJ1-1	.	TRBD1	15	CARGDRRSVRAEAFF	TGTGCCAGGGGGGACAGGAGATCCGTAAGGGCTGAAGCTTTCTTT
TRBV5-4	TRBJ1-4	.	.	14	CASSPSGAGEKLFF	TGTGCCAGCAGCCCCAGCGGGGCGGGGGAAAAACTGTTTTTT
TRBV27	TRBJ1-2	.	TRBD1	14	CASRATGAYYGYTF	TGTGCCAGCAGGGCCACAGGGGCGTACTATGGCTACACCTTC
TRBV18	TRBJ2-7	.	TRBD1	15	CASSRGQGGNYEQYF	TGTGCCAGCTCACGAGGACAGGGGGGTAACTACGAGCAGTACTTC
TRBV5-4	TRBJ2-3	.	.	16	CASSLDAGGRGDTQYF	TGTGCCAGCAGCTTGGATGCCGGGGGGCGAGGGGATACGCAGTATTTT
TRBV5-6	TRBJ2-3	.	.	15	CASSPDTLSTDTQYF	TGTGCCAGCAGCCCGGACACCCTCAGCACAGATACGCAGTATTTT
TRBV6-2/TRBV6-3	TRBJ1-6	once	TRBD1	15	CASSNRGRANSPLHF	TGTGCCAGCAGCAACAGGGGGAGGGCCAATTCACCCCTCCACTTT
TRBV12-3/TRBV12-4	TRBJ2-7	once	.	12	CASSLGSYEQYF	TGTGCCAGCAGTTTGGGCAGTTACGAGCAGTACTTC
TRBV24-1	TRBJ2-5	.	TRBD1	15	CATSDSRTGGLTQYF	TGTGCCACCAGTGATTCCCGGACAGGGGGACTAACCCAGTACTTC
TRBV4-3	TRBJ1-4	.	TRBD1	14	CASSQGQGYEKLFF	TGCGCCAGCAGCCAGGGACAGGGGTACGAAAAACTGTTTTTT
TRBV7-2	TRBJ2-1	.	TRBD2	15	CASSLASGSRYEQFF	TGTGCCAGCAGCTTAGCCAGCGGGAGTAGGTATGAGCAGTTCTTC
TRBV7-3	TRBJ2-4	once	TRBD2	14	CASSRGLADNIQYF	TGTGCCAGCAGCAGGGGACTAGCAGATAACATTCAGTACTTC
TRBV5-1	TRBJ2-5	.	.	14	CASSLGGVQETQYF	TGCGCCAGCAGCTTGGGGGGGGTCCAAGAGACCCAGTACTTC
TRBV7-9	TRBJ2-1	many	TRBD1	15	CASSPPGQGAYEQFF	TGTGCCAGCAGCCCGCCGGGACAGGGGGCCTATGAGCAGTTCTTC
TRBV6-5	TRBJ2-1	.	TRBD1	15	CASSTTGTAYNEQFF	TGTGCCAGCAGTACAACCGGGACAGCTTACAATGAGCAGTTCTTC
TRBV7-2	TRBJ2-5	.	.	11	CASSLKQTQYF	TGTGCCAGCAGCCTAAAGCAGACCCAGTACTTC